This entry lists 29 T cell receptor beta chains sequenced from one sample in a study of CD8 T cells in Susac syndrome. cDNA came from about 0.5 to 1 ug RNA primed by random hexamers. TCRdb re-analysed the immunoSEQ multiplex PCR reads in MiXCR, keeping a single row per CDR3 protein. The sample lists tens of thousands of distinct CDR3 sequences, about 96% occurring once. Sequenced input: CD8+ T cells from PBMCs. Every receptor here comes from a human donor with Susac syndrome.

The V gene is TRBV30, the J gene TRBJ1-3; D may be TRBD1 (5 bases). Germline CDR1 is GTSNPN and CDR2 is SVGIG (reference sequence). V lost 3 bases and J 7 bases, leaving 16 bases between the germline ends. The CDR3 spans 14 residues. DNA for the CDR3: TGTGCCTGGAGACCTCCTGGGGCCCGGAACACCATATATTTT. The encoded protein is CAWRPPGARNTIYF.

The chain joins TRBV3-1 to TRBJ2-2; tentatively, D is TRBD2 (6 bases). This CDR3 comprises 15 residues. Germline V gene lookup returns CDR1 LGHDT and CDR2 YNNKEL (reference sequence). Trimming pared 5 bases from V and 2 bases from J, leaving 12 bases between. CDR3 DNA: TGTGCCAGCAGCGTGGGGACTTCCAACACCGGGGAGCTGTTTTTT. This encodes CASSVGTSNTGELFF.

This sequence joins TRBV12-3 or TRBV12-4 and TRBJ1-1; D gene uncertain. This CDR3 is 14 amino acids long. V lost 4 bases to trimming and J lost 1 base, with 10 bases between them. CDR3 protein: CASSSRERNTEAFF. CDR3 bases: TGTGCCAGCAGTTCCCGAGAAAGGAACACTGAAGCTTTCTTT.

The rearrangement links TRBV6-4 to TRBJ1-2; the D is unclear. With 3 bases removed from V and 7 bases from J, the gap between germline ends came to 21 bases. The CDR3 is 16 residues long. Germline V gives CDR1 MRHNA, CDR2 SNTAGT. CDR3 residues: CASSERMGVPRSGYTF. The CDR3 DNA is TGTGCCAGCAGTGAGCGGATGGGAGTCCCTCGGAGTGGCTACACCTTC.

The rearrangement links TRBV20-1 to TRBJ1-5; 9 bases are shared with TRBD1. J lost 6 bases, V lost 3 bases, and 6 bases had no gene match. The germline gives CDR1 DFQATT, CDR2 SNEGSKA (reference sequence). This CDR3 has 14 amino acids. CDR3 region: CSARRTGEGQPQHF. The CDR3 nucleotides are TGCAGTGCTAGGAGGACAGGGGAGGGTCAGCCCCAGCATTTT.

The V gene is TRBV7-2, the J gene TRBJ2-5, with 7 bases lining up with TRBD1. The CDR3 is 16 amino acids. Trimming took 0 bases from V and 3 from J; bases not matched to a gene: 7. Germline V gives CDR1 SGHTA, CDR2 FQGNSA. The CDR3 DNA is TGTGCCAGCAGCTTAGCGCCCTGGCAGGGGGAAGAGACCCAGTACTTC. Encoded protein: CASSLAPWQGEETQYF. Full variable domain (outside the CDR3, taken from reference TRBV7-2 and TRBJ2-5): GAGVSQSPSNKVTEKGKDVELRCDPISGHTALYWYRQSLGQGLEFLIYFQGNSAPDKSGLPSDRFSAERTGGSVSTLTIQRTQQEDSAVYLCASSLAPWQGEETQYFGPGTRLLVL.

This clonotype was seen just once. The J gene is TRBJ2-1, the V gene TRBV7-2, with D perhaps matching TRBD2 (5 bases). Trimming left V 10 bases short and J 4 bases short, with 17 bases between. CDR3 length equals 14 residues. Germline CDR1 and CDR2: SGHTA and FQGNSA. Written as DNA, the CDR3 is TGTGCCACGAGGGCCAGTTGGCGGTACAATGAGCAGTTCTTC. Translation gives CATRASWRYNEQFF.

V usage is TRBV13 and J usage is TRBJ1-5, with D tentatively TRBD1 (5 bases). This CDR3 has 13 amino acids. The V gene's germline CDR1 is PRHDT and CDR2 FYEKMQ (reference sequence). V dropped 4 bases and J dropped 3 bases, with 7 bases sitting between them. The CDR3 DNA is TGTGCCAGCAGCTGGGGGGACAATCAGCCCCAGCATTTT. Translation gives CASSWGDNQPQHF.

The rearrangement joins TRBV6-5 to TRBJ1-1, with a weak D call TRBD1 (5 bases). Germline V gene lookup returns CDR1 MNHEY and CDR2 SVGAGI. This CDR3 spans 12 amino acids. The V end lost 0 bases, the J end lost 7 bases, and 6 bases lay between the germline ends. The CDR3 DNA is TGTGCCAGCAGTTACTCGAGGGGTGAAGCTTTCTTT. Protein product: CASSYSRGEAFF.

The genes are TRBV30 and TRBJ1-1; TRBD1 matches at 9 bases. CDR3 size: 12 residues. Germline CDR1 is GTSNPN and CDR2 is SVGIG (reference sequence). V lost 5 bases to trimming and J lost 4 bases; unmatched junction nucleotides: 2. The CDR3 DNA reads TGTGCCTGGTCGACAGGGGGCACTGAAGCTTTCTTT. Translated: CAWSTGGTEAFF.

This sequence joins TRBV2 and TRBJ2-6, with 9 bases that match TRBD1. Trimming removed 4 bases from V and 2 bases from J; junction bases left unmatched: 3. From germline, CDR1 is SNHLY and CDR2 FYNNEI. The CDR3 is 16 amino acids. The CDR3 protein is CASSGQGGAGANVLTF. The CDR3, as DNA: TGTGCCAGCAGTGGACAGGGGGGAGCTGGGGCCAACGTCCTGACTTTC.

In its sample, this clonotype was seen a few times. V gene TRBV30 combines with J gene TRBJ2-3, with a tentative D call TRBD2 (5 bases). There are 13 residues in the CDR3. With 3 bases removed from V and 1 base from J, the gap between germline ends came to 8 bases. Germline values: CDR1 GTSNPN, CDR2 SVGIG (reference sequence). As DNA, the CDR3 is TGTGCCTGGAGCGGACTCCGCACAGATACGCAGTATTTT. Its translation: CAWSGLRTDTQYF.

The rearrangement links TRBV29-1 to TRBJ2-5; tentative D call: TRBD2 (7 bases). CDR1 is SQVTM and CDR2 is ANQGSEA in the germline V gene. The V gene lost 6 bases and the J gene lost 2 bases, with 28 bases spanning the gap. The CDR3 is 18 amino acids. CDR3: CSVEGGVGAAIHQETQYF. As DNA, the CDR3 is TGCAGCGTCGAGGGGGGGGTTGGAGCAGCAATACATCAAGAGACCCAGTACTTC.

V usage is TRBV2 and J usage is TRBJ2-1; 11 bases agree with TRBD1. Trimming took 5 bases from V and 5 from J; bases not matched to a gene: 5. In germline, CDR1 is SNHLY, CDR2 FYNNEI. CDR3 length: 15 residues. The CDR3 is CASSPGTGGHNEQFF. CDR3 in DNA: TGTGCCAGCAGTCCCGGGACAGGGGGACACAATGAGCAGTTCTTC.

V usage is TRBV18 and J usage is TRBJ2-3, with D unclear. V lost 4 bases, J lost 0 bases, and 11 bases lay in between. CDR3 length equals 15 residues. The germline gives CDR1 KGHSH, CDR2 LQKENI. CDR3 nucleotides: TGTGCCAGCTCACAAGGACGTCCCAGCACAGATACGCAGTATTTT. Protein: CASSQGRPSTDTQYF. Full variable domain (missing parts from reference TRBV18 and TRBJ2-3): NAGVMQNPRHLVRRRGQEARLRCSPMKGHSHVYWYRQLPEEGLKFMVYLQKENIIDESGMPKERFSAEFPKEGPSILRIQQVVRGDSAAYFCASSQGRPSTDTQYFGPGTRLTVL.

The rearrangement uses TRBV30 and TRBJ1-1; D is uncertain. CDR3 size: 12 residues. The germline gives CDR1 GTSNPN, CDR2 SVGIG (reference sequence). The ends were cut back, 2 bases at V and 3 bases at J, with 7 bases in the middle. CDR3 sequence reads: CAWSLLHTEAFF. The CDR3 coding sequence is TGTGCCTGGAGTCTGCTGCACACTGAAGCTTTCTTT.

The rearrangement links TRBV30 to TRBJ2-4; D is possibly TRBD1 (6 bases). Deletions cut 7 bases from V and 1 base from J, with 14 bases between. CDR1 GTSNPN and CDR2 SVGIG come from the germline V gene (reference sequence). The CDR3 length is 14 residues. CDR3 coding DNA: TGTGCCTTCTCACAGGGCCCGGCCAAAAACATTCAGTACTTC. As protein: CAFSQGPAKNIQYF.

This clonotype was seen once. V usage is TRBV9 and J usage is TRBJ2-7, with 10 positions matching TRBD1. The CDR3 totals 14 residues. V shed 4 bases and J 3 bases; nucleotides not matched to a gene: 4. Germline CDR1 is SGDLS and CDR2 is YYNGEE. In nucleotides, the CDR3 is TGTGCCAGCAGCCCGGGACAGGGGTACTACGAGCAGTACTTC. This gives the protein CASSPGQGYYEQYF.

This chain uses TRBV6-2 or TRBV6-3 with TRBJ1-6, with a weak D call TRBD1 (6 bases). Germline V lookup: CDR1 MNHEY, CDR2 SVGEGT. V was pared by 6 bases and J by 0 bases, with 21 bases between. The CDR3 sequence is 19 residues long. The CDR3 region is CASSPGQSFRSSYNSPLHF. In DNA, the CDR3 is TGTGCCAGCAGCCCGGGACAATCTTTTCGGAGCTCCTATAATTCACCCCTCCACTTT.

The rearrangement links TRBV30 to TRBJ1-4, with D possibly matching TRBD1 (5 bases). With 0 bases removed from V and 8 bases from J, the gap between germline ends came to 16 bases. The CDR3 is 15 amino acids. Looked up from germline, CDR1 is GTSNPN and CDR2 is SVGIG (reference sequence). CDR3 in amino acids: CAWSVRGRVEEKLFF. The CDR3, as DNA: TGTGCCTGGAGTGTACGAGGCAGGGTGGAAGAAAAACTGTTTTTT.

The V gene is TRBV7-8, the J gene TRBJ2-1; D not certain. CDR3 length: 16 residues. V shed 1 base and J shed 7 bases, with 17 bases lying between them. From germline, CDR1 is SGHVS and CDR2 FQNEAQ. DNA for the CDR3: TGTGCCAGCAGCTTAGGGCGTCTGCAAGGACGGAATGAGCAGTTCTTC. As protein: CASSLGRLQGRNEQFF.

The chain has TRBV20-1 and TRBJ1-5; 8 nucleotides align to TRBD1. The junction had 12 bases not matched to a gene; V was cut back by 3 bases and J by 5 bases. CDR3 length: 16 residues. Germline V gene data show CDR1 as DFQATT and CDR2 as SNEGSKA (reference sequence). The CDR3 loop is CSARDREVGFHQPQHF. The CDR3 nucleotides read TGCAGTGCTAGGGACAGGGAGGTTGGGTTTCATCAGCCCCAGCATTTT.

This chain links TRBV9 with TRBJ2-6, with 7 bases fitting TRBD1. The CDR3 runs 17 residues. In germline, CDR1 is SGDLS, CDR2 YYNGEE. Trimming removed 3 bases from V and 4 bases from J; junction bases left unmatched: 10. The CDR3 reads CASSDRDRAEGANVLTF. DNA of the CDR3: TGTGCCAGCAGCGACCGGGACAGAGCCGAGGGGGCCAACGTCCTGACTTTC.

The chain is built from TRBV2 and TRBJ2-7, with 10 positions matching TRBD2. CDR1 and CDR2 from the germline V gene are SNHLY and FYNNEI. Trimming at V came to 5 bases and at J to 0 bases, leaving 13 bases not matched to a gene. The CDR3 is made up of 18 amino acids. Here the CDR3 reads CASSPSASGGLSSYEQYF. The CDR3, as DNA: TGTGCCAGCAGTCCATCGGCTAGCGGGGGCCTCAGCTCCTACGAGCAGTACTTC.

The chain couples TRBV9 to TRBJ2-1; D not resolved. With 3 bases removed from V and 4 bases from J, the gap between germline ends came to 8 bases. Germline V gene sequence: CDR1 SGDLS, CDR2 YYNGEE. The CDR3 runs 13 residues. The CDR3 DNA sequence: TGTGCCAGCAGCGCCGGGTCATACAATGAGCAGTTCTTC. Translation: CASSAGSYNEQFF. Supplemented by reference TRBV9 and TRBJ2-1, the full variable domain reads DSGVTQTPKHLITATGQRVTLRCSPRSGDLSVYWYQQSLDQGLQFLIQYYNGEERAKGNILERFSAQQFPDLHSELNLSSLELGDSALYFCASSAGSYNEQFFGPGTRLTVL.

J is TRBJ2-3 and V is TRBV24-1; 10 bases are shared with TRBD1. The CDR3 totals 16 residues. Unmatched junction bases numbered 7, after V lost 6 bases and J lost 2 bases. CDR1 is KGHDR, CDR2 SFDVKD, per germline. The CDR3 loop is CATSSRTGGDTDTQYF. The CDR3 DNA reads TGTGCCACCAGTAGCCGGACAGGGGGAGACACAGATACGCAGTATTTT.

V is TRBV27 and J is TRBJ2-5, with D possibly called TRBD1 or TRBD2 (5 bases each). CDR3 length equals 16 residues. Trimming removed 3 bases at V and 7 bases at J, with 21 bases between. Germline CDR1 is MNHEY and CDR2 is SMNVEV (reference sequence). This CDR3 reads CASSFTLGAPPGTQYF. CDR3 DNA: TGTGCCAGCAGTTTCACCCTCGGGGCCCCGCCCGGGACCCAGTACTTC.

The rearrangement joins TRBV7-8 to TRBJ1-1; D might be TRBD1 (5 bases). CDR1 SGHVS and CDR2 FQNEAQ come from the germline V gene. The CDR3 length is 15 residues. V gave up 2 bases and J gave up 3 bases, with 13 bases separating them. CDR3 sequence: CASSLSGVGYTEAFF. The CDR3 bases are TGTGCCAGCAGCTTATCGGGGGTGGGGTACACTGAAGCTTTCTTT. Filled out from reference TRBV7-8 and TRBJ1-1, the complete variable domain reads GAGVSQSPRYKVAKRGQDVALRCDPISGHVSLFWYQQALGQGPEFLTYFQNEAQLDKSGLPSDRFFAERPEGSVSTLKIQRTQQEDSAVYLCASSLSGVGYTEAFFGQGTRLTVV.

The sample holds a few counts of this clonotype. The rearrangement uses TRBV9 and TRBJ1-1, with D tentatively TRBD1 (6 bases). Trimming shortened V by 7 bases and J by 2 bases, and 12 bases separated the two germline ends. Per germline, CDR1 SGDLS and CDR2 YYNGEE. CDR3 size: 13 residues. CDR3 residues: CASSDRVNTEAFF. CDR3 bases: TGTGCCAGCTCGGACAGAGTTAACACTGAAGCTTTCTTT.